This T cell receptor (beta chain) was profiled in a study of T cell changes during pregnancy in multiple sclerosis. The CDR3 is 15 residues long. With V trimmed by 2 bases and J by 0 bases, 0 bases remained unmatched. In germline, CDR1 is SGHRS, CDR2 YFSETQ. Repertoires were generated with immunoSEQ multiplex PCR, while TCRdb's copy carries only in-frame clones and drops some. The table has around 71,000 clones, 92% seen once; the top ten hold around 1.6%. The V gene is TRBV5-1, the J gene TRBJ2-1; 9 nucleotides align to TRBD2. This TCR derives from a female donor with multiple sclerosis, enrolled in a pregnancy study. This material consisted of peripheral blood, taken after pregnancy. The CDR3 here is CASSFSGSSYNEQFF. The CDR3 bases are TGCGCCAGCAGCTTTAGCGGGAGCTCCTACAATGAGCAGTTCTTC.